This section outlines one TCR beta chain sequence together with its context. Its antigen is undetermined. This sample was included in a study of neurological immune-mediated disorders. The sorted libraries drew on 1 million T cells that were CD4+ or CD8+. It was by 5'RACE with 10-nucleotide random UMIs that the cDNA was made. Every sequencing run drew on 15-18 subjects and yielded over 160 million TCR-beta sequences. TCRdb recomputed calls from the 5' RACE reads with MiXCR, one row per CDR3 protein. The top ten hold about 50% of the sample, which has 9,500 to 12,000 distinct CDR3 sequences, 21% seen once. Study-wide findings and caveats: The level of TCR clonal expansion was highest in patients with HTLV-1-associated myelopathy and lowest in multiple sclerosis, where it fell below the level seen in healthy controls.

The origin of this receptor is a woman in her sixties with HTLV-1-associated myelopathy (HAM/TSP). Sequenced input: CD8+ T cells from blood.

The CDR3 protein is CASSQGTGGPEAFF. The CDR3 bases are TGTGCCAGCTCACAAGGGACAGGGGGGCCCGAAGCTTTCTTT. The chain carries TRBV18 and TRBJ1-1, with 11 bases identical to TRBD1. This CDR3 has 14 residues. Germline lookup yields CDR1 KGHSH and CDR2 LQKENI. V shed 4 bases, J shed 8 bases, and the junction held 6 bases outside the gene matches.